The TCR beta chain described here comes from a study of blood T cell repertoires in COVID-19. On the study more broadly: Acute-phase and convalescent COVID-19 samples originated in the United States, Italy and Spain. T cells, B-cell-depleted T cells, or PBMCs supplied cDNA or gDNA.

Source study methods: The authors estimated nucleated cell counts from reference gene primer amplification. Using immunoSEQ multiplex PCR, the repertoire was profiled, and TCRdb retains in-frame clones only, with some absent. The DNA gave D and trimming, while V, J and clone size come from that table. This table has hundreds of thousands of clones, 89% appearing once. This CDR3 contains 13 residues. Trimming cost V 5 bases and J 7 bases, with 14 bases left between them. Per germline, CDR1 LNHDA and CDR2 SQIVND (reference sequence). Sequencing was carried out using peripheral blood. This chain uses TRBV19 with TRBJ1-2; D uncertain. The receptor was derived from a middle-aged man with acute or convalescent COVID-19. The chain's CDR3 is CASSFGPRGGYTF. CDR3 DNA sequence: TGTGCCAGTAGTTTCGGGCCCCGGGGTGGCTACACCTTC.